The entry that follows covers one T cell receptor beta chain sequence. This entry belongs to a study of T cell responses to AZD1222 COVID-19 vaccine. The CDR3 sequence is 13 residues long. Method: immunoSEQ multiplex PCR; TCRdb's copy keeps in-frame clones and lacks some. The repertoire has 130,000 to 150,000 clones, around 93% of them found once; the top ten carry 1.5% to 2%. The receptor's source is an adult in good health. The starting material was peripheral blood, obtained on day 0 of AZD1222 vaccination. The V gene is TRBV21-1, the J gene TRBJ2-7; no DNA check was done on the table's D call, TRBD1. TRBV21-1 is a pseudogene. This chain's CDR3 is CASSTDIPYEQYF. The CDR3 DNA follows: TGTGCCAGCAGCACCGACATCCCCTACGAGCAGTACTTC.